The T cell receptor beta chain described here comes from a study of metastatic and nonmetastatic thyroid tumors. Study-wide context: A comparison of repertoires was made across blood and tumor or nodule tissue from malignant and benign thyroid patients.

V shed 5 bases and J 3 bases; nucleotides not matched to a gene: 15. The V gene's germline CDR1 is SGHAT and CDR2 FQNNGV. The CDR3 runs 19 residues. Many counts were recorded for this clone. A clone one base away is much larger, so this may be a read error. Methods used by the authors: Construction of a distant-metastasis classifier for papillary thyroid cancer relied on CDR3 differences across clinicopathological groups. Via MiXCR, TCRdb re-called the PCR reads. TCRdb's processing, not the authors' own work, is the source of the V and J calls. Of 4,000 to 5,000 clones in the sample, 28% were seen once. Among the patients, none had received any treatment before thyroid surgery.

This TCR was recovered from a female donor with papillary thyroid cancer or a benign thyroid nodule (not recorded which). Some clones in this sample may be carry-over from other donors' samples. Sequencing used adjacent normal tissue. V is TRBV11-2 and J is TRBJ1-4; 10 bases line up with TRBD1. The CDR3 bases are TGTGCCAGCAGCCCGACGACAGGGGGCTATTTTGTGGCTAATGAAAAACTGTTTTTT. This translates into CASSPTTGGYFVANEKLFF.